This TCR beta chain was found in a study of blood T cell repertoires in COVID-19. Study-wide context: The samples span acute and convalescent COVID-19 from the United States, Italy and Spain. In each case, the material was cDNA or gDNA derived from T cells, B-cell-depleted T cells, or PBMCs.

Original processing methods: Quantification of nucleated cells was approximated via reference gene primer amplification. Assay: immunoSEQ multiplex PCR; the TCRdb copy retains only in-frame clones and omits some. That table gives V, J and clone size, and the DNA gave D and trimming. The sample has roughly 220,000 clones; 80% to 85% are singletons. V lost 6 bases and J 4 bases, leaving 16 bases between the germline ends. CDR1 and CDR2 (germline): MNHEY, SVGAGI. The CDR3 runs to 14 residues. Sequencing input: peripheral blood. The receptor was isolated from a man aged 25-45 years with active or convalescent COVID-19. The rearrangement links TRBV6-5 to TRBJ2-7; no clear D. The CDR3 region is CASRQIDGTYEQYF. CDR3 sequence (DNA): TGTGCCAGCAGACAGATAGACGGAACATACGAGCAGTACTTC.